This note documents a single T cell receptor beta chain sequence. Clones were sequenced by immunoSEQ multiplex PCR, and TCRdb holds only the in-frame ones, with some missing. The sample holds about 130,000 clones, around 90% seen once. These data come from a study of cytomegalovirus exposure and HLA in healthy donors. CDR1 SNHLY and CDR2 FYNNEI come from the germline V gene. The CDR3 is 16 residues long. Trimming took 6 bases from V and 3 from J; bases not matched to a gene: 10. The chain is built from TRBV2 and TRBJ1-2; TRBD1 matches 10 bases. The sequenced sample consisted of PBMCs. This TCR was sampled from a woman aged 25 to 39 in good health and CMV-seropositive. CDR3 nucleotide sequence: TGTGCCAGCAGGGACCCGAGACAGGGGGCGTACTATGGCTACACCTTC. The encoded protein is CASRDPRQGAYYGYTF. The full variable domain, rest sourced from reference TRBV2 and TRBJ1-2, is EPEVTQTPSHQVTQMGQEVILRCVPISNHLYFYWYRQILGQKVEFLVSFYNNEISEKSEIFDDQFSVERPDGSNFTLKIRSTKLEDSAMYFCASRDPRQGAYYGYTFGSGTRLTVV.